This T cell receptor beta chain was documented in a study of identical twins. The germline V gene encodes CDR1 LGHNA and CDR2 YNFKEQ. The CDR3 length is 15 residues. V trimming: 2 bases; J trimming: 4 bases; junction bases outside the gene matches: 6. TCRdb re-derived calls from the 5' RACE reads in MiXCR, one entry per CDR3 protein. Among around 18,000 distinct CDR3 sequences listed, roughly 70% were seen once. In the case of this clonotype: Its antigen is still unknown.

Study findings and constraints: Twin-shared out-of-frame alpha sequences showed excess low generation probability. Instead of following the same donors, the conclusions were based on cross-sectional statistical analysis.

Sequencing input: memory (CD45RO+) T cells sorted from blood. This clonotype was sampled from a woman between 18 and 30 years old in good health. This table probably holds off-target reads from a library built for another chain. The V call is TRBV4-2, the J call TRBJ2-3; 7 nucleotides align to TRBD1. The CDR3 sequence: CASSQQGESADTQYF. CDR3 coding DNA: TGTGCCAGCAGCCAACAGGGGGAGTCGGCAGATACGCAGTATTTT.